The source of this T cell receptor beta chain is a study of beta chain features in type 1 diabetes. Study results and limitations: Patients with Type 1 diabetes showed moderately but significantly shorter TCRB CDR3s in all four CD4+ subsets.

This clone has more than one count but fewer than ten. Its cognate antigen is unknown. The isolated RNA, all of it, was reverse transcribed, so expressed TCRB transcripts were what got sequenced. Clones were sequenced by immunoSEQ multiplex PCR, and TCRdb holds only the in-frame ones, with some missing. The sample records hundreds of thousands of clones, about 12% being singletons. Germline V gene sequence: CDR1 MGHRA, CDR2 YSYEKL. The CDR3 is 14 amino acids. V lost 6 bases and J lost 13, with 22 bases in between. Stem cell-like memory, regulatory, central memory and naive CD4+ cells were sorted via CD45RO/CCR7/CD25/CD127/CD95/CD27.

This clonotype was obtained from a woman younger than 30 with type 1 diabetes. The sample consisted of naive CD4+ T cells from blood. This chain joins TRBV4-1 and TRBJ2-1; tentatively, D is TRBD2 (5 bases). CDR3 loop: CASSLPGLPPGQFF. The CDR3 coding sequence is TGCGCCAGCAGTCTTCCAGGACTTCCCCCAGGTCAGTTCTTC.